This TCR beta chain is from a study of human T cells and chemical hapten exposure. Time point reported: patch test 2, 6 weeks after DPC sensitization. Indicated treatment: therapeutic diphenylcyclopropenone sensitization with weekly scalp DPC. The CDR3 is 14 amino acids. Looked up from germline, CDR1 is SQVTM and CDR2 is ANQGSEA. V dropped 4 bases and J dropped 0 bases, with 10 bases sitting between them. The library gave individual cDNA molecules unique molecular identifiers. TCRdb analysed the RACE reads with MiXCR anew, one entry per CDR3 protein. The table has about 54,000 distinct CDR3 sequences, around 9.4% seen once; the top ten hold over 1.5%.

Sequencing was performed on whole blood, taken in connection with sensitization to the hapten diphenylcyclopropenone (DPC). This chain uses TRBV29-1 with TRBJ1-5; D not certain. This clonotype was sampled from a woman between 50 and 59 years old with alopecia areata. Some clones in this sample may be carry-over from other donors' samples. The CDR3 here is CSVVADNSNQPQHF. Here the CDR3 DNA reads TGCAGCGTTGTCGCAGATAATAGCAATCAGCCCCAGCATTTT.